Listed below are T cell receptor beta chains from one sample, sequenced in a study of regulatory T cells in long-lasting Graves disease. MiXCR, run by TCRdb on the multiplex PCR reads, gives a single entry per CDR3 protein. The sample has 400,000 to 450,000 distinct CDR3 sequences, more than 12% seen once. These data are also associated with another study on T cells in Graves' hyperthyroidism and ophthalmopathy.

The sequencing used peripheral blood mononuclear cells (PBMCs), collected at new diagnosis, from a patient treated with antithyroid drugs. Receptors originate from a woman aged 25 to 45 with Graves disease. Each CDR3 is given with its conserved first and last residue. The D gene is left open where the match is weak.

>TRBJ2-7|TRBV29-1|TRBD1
CSVVGTGGYEQYF
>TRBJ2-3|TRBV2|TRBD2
CASRGHGGSSDTQYF
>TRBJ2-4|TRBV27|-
CASSREDHIQYF
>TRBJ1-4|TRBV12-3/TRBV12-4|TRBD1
CATAPGGTANEKLFF
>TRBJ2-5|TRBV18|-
CASPPGRRRETQYF
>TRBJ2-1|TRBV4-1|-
CASSQLGEADNEQFF
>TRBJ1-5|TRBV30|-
CAWSGSTNQPQHF
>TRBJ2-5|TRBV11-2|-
CASSLAPGRQETQYF
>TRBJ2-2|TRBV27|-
CASSPRIGELFF
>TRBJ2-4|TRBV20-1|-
CSAAATGTNIQYF
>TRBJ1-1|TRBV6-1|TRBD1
CASSDSGQGHTEAFF
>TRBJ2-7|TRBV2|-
CASSPRRGSYEQYF
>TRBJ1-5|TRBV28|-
CASSPHIGTQPQHF
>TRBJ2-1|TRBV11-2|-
CASTERGDFDYNEQFF
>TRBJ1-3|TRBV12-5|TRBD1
CASAQPGTEYGNTIYF
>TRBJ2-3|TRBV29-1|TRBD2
CSVEGLADLGPDTQYF
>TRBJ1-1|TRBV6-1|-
CASSGRVQAEAFF
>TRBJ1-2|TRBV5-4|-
CASSPWTENYGYTF
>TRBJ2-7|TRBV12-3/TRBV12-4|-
CASSLANAYEQYF
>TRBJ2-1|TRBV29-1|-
CSVAAYNEQFF
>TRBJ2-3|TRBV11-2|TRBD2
CASSLERRSSGSSTDTQYF
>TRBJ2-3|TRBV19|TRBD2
CASSTSGRGNTDTQYF
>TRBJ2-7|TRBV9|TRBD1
CASSVGGGSEQYF
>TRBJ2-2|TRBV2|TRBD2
CASGANSGRATGELFF
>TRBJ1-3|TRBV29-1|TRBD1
CSGGDRGGNTIYF